These 8 T cell receptor beta chains were sequenced from one sample in a study of blood T cell repertoires in COVID-19. Some clones are missing from TCRdb's copy, which holds only in-frame ones; the method was immunoSEQ multiplex PCR. The sample includes 200,000 to 300,000 clones, around 79% seen only once; the top ten take over 3%. Sequenced input: peripheral blood. The receptors stem from a woman older than 75 with acute or convalescent COVID-19.

The V call is TRBV7-2, the J call TRBJ1-2, with 7 bases identical to TRBD1. Germline assignment: CDR1 SGHTA and CDR2 FQGNSA. V dropped 2 bases and J dropped 12; count of bases not matched to a gene: 9. The CDR3 totals 13 residues. The CDR3 DNA reads TGTGCCAGCAGCTTAAATAGAGGGGGCGACGACACCTTC. Its protein product is CASSLNRGGDDTF.

Only one count was recorded for this clone. The gene calls are TRBV2 and TRBJ1-2, with a possible D match to TRBD1 (6 bases). This CDR3 has 15 amino acids. Germline CDR1 is SNHLY and CDR2 is FYNNEI. The V end was cut by 6 bases, the J end by 2 bases, with 16 bases between. This CDR3 is CASRAHQGTNYGYTF. The CDR3 DNA is TGTGCCAGCAGGGCCCACCAGGGGACAAACTATGGCTACACCTTC.

The V call is TRBV7-2, the J call TRBJ2-7, with 9 nucleotides matching TRBD1. The ends lost 3 bases at V and 6 bases at J; junction bases unmatched: 3. CDR3 length: 13 amino acids. The germline V gene encodes CDR1 SGHTA and CDR2 FQGNSA. The CDR3 region is CASSLGQGLEQYF. For the CDR3, the DNA is TGTGCCAGCAGCTTGGGACAGGGACTCGAGCAGTACTTC.

The chain combines TRBV6-6 with TRBJ2-1; 12 bases line up with TRBD2. Germline assignment: CDR1 MNHNY and CDR2 SVGAGI (reference sequence). V lost 5 bases and J lost 2; bases outside the gene matches: 16. The length of the CDR3 is 20 residues. The CDR3 coding sequence is TGTGCCAGCAGTCCGAAACCGGGACTAGCGGGCCACCTACCCTACAATGAGCAGTTCTTC. It specifies CASSPKPGLAGHLPYNEQFF.

This clone was recorded only once. The chain recombines TRBV5-4 with TRBJ2-1; D may be TRBD2 (6 bases). The CDR3 runs 13 residues. CDR1 is SGHNT and CDR2 is YYREEE in the germline V gene (reference sequence). Trimming shortened V by 0 bases and J by 5 bases, and 6 bases separated the two germline ends. For the CDR3, the DNA is TGTGCCAGCAGCTTGGAGCGGGACAATGAGCAGTTCTTC. Translated: CASSLERDNEQFF. The variable domain in full, completed from reference TRBV5-4 and TRBJ2-1, reads ETGVTQSPTHLIKTRGQQVTLRCSSQSGHNTVSWYQQALGQGPQFIFQYYREEENGRGNFPPRFSGLQFPNYSSELNVNALELDDSALYLCASSLERDNEQFFGPGTRLTVL.

V and J are TRBV7-8 and TRBJ1-5, with 7 bases matching TRBD1. The trim removed 4 bases at V and 4 bases at J, leaving 16 bases unmatched. The CDR3 covers 18 residues. Germline V gene data show CDR1 as SGHVS and CDR2 as FQNEAQ. Written as DNA, the CDR3 is TGTGCCAGCAGCTCCCTAGGGGGCCAGGGTATGTTTAATCAGCCCCAGCATTTT. Its translation is CASSSLGGQGMFNQPQHF.

The CDR3 DNA sequence: TGTGCCAGCTCACCTAAAAGCACAGATACGCAGTATTTT. Translated: CASSPKSTDTQYF. The V and J genes are TRBV18 and TRBJ2-3; D not certain. CDR1 KGHSH and CDR2 LQKENI come from the germline V gene. The CDR3 covers 13 residues. Trimming removed 3 bases at V and 0 bases at J, with 4 bases between.

This clone was seen a single time. The chain is built from TRBV6-1 and TRBJ1-2, with 8 bases lining up with TRBD1. The CDR3 has 16 amino acids. The germline CDR1 and CDR2 sequences are MNHNS and SASEGT. With V trimmed by 1 base and J by 1 base, 5 bases remained unmatched. CDR3 nucleotides: TGTGCCAGCAGTGAAGATGACAGGGGATTTAACTATGGCTACACCTTC. Translation gives CASSEDDRGFNYGYTF.